The next 29 T cell receptor beta chains were all read from a single sample in a study of shared clonotypes between healthy human individuals. Data came from immunoSEQ multiplex PCR; TCRdb stores just in-frame clones and leaves some out. The table has a few hundred thousand clones, 60% to 70% seen once. Sequencing used memory CD4+ T cells sorted from blood. Subset of the sample: CD45RA-negative fraction. The receptors stem from a man aged 25 to 45 in good health.

This clone was counted a few times. The V call is TRBV4-3, the J call TRBJ1-3; D remains unclear. The length of the CDR3 is 15 residues. Per the germline V gene, CDR1 is LGHNA and CDR2 is YSLEER. Trimming cost V 0 bases and J 0 bases, with 6 bases left between them. CDR3 coding DNA: TGCGCCAGCAGCCAAGAAGGGATCTCTGGAAACACCATATATTTT. Its translation: CASSQEGISGNTIYF.

The V gene is TRBV5-1, the J gene TRBJ1-1; no firm D call. The CDR3 has 15 residues. Germline assignment: CDR1 SGHRS and CDR2 YFSETQ. Trimming left V 0 bases short and J 5 bases short, with 14 bases between. The CDR3 nucleotides read TGCGCCAGCAGCTTGGTCTACCCGGATGGGACTGAAGCTTTCTTT. Its translation: CASSLVYPDGTEAFF.

This clone has a count of ten or more. The chain employs TRBV5-1 and TRBJ1-5, with TRBD1 matching 8 bases. CDR3 length equals 14 residues. After removal of 5 bases from V and 4 bases from J, the junction contained 5 bases not matched to a gene. CDR1 is SGHRS, CDR2 YFSETQ, per germline. The CDR3, as DNA: TGCGCCAGCAGACCGACAGGGGCAAATCAGCCCCAGCATTTT. Its protein product is CASRPTGANQPQHF.

This clone was found a few times. The genes are TRBV28 and TRBJ2-7, with 13 positions matching TRBD2. Germline lookup yields CDR1 MDHEN and CDR2 SYDVKM. The CDR3 contains 17 residues. J lost 5 bases, V lost 3 bases, and 10 bases had no gene match. The CDR3 here is CASSFNPGLAGEHEQYF. DNA of the CDR3: TGTGCCAGCAGTTTTAATCCCGGACTAGCGGGAGAGCACGAGCAGTACTTC.

This clone was detected ten times or more. The rearrangement links TRBV5-1 to TRBJ2-1; TRBD2 matches 9 bases. The J segment lost 5 bases and the V segment lost 0 bases, leaving 3 bases of the junction unmatched. The CDR3 runs 15 residues. In germline, CDR1 is SGHRS, CDR2 YFSETQ. Written as DNA, the CDR3 is TGCGCCAGCAGCTTGGTTCTAGCGGGAAACAATGAGCAGTTCTTC. Encoded protein: CASSLVLAGNNEQFF.

This clone was recorded at least ten times. The rearrangement uses TRBV6-4 and TRBJ2-3, with TRBD2 as a possible D gene (7 bases). This CDR3 comprises 15 residues. Trimming shortened V by 3 bases and J by 3 bases, and 13 bases separated the two germline ends. The germline gives CDR1 MRHNA, CDR2 SNTAGT. The CDR3: CASSEGARETDTQYF. The CDR3 DNA is TGTGCCAGCAGTGAGGGGGCGCGGGAGACAGATACGCAGTATTTT.

V is TRBV11-3 and J is TRBJ2-3, with 7 nucleotides matching TRBD2. V lost 1 base and J lost 0; bases outside the gene matches: 1. CDR3 length equals 15 residues. Germline-derived CDR1 and CDR2 are SGHNT and YENEEA. CDR3 amino acids: CASSLGRESTDTQYF. DNA of the CDR3: TGTGCCAGCAGCTTAGGGCGGGAGAGCACAGATACGCAGTATTTT.

This clone was seen more than once but under ten times. The chain is built from TRBV4-1 and TRBJ2-3; TRBD2 agrees at 11 bases. V trimming: 3 bases; J trimming: 0 bases; junction bases outside the gene matches: 5. CDR3 length: 17 residues. Germline loops: CDR1 MGHRA, CDR2 YSYEKL. The CDR3 coding sequence is TGCGCCAGCAGCCAGTGGGGGACTAGCGGTAGCACAGATACGCAGTATTTT. Its translation is CASSQWGTSGSTDTQYF.

The chain recombines TRBV10-3 with TRBJ2-2; the match to TRBD2 covers 7 bases. V lost 0 bases to trimming and J lost 6 bases; unmatched junction nucleotides: 7. The CDR3 runs 16 residues. Germline V gene data show CDR1 as ENHRY and CDR2 as SYGVKD. The CDR3, as DNA: TGTGCCATCAGTGAGTCGGGCGGGGGTTTGGCCGGGGAGCTGTTTTTT. This translates into CAISESGGGLAGELFF.

V usage is TRBV10-3 and J usage is TRBJ2-7, with D tentatively TRBD2 (5 bases). The CDR3 runs 15 residues. The germline CDR1 and CDR2 sequences are ENHRY and SYGVKD. Trimming took off 4 bases at V and 4 bases at J, with 17 bases between the two ends. The CDR3 sequence: CAISGSDKPGYEQYF. The DNA for the CDR3 is TGTGCCATCAGTGGGTCGGATAAACCGGGATACGAGCAGTACTTC.

The rearrangement joins TRBV28 to TRBJ2-7, with 11 bases aligning to TRBD1. Germline V gene data show CDR1 as MDHEN and CDR2 as SYDVKM. Unmatched junction bases numbered 4, after V lost 4 bases and J lost 2 bases. The CDR3 loop spans 15 amino acids. The DNA for the CDR3 is TGTGCCAGCAGTTCCCCGGGACAGGGGGCCTACGAGCAGTACTTC. Its protein is CASSSPGQGAYEQYF.

This chain joins TRBV2 and TRBJ2-5, with D perhaps matching TRBD2 (5 bases). The CDR3 runs to 12 residues. The V gene lost 5 bases and the J gene lost 4 bases, with 8 bases spanning the gap. CDR1 is SNHLY, CDR2 FYNNEI, per germline. The CDR3 loop reads CASSKGRETQYF. The CDR3 DNA follows: TGTGCCAGCAGTAAAGGGAGAGAGACCCAGTACTTC.

J is TRBJ2-5 and V is TRBV5-4; 11 bases map to TRBD2. Unmatched junction bases numbered 7, after V lost 2 bases and J lost 1 base. This CDR3 spans 17 amino acids. Germline CDR1 is SGHNT and CDR2 is YYREEE (reference sequence). Here the CDR3 reads CASSFYTSGGSQETQYF. CDR3 DNA: TGTGCCAGCAGCTTTTATACTAGCGGGGGAAGCCAAGAGACCCAGTACTTC. The full variable domain, completed using reference TRBV5-4 and TRBJ2-5, is ETGVTQSPTHLIKTRGQQVTLRCSSQSGHNTVSWYQQALGQGPQFIFQYYREEENGRGNFPPRFSGLQFPNYSSELNVNALELDDSALYLCASSFYTSGGSQETQYFGPGTRLLVL.

This clone occurred a few times. J is TRBJ2-6 and V is TRBV19, with TRBD1 matching over 12 bases. Trimming removed 7 bases from V and 2 bases from J; junction bases left unmatched: 9. The CDR3 is 18 residues long. Germline V gene data show CDR1 as LNHDA and CDR2 as SQIVND (reference sequence). The CDR3 here is CASNLGQGALAGANVLTF. In DNA form, the CDR3 reads TGTGCCAGTAATTTGGGACAGGGGGCTTTGGCTGGGGCCAACGTCCTGACTTTC.

V and J are TRBV5-4 and TRBJ1-1; 9 positions match TRBD1. The germline gives CDR1 SGHNT, CDR2 YYREEE (reference sequence). V dropped 3 bases and J dropped 11; count of bases not matched to a gene: 11. This CDR3 is 14 amino acids long. The CDR3 spells CASSSRTGANVAFF. CDR3 DNA sequence: TGTGCCAGCAGCTCGCGGACAGGGGCGAATGTGGCTTTCTTT.

The chain combines TRBV6-6 with TRBJ1-1; D might be TRBD1 (6 bases). This CDR3 region has 15 residues. Germline V lookup: CDR1 MNHNY, CDR2 SVGAGI (reference sequence). Trimming took 6 bases from V and 0 from J, leaving 14 bases between them. The CDR3 reads CASRRQDSMNTEAFF. The CDR3 DNA sequence: TGTGCCAGCAGGAGACAGGATTCGATGAACACTGAAGCTTTCTTT.

The V and J genes are TRBV7-9 and TRBJ2-1; the match to TRBD2 covers 7 bases. In germline, CDR1 is SEHNR, CDR2 FQNEAQ (reference sequence). This CDR3 spans 16 amino acids. Unmatched junction bases numbered 10, after V lost 4 bases and J lost 4 bases. The CDR3 here is CASSSDGTNPYNEQFF. The CDR3 DNA reads TGTGCCAGCAGCTCAGATGGGACTAACCCTTACAATGAGCAGTTCTTC.

The chain joins TRBV14 to TRBJ2-7; TRBD2 agrees at 11 bases. This CDR3 region has 16 residues. V lost 2 bases and J lost 6; bases outside the gene matches: 9. Germline V CDR1 and CDR2: SGHDN, FVKESK. The CDR3, as DNA: TGTGCCAGCAGCCAATTTACTAGCGGGAGAACGATCGAGCAGTACTTC. It yields the protein CASSQFTSGRTIEQYF.

The rearrangement joins TRBV7-3 to TRBJ2-1; TRBD2 matches 10 bases. Unmatched junction bases numbered 9, after V lost 5 bases and J lost 5 bases. The germline CDR1 and CDR2 sequences are SGHTA and FQGTGA. The CDR3 consists of 16 residues. The CDR3 region has the DNA TGTGCCAGCAGCCCCCCTAGCGGGAGAGCCAACAATGAGCAGTTCTTC. This encodes CASSPPSGRANNEQFF.

This clone was detected a few times. The chain employs TRBV5-4 and TRBJ2-7; 8 bases match TRBD2. CDR3 length: 14 residues. CDR1 and CDR2 (germline): SGHNT, YYREEE (reference sequence). Trimming cost V 3 bases and J 5 bases; bases outside gene matches: 7. The CDR3: CASSSREDLDEQYF. Written as DNA, the CDR3 is TGTGCCAGCAGCTCGCGGGAGGATCTCGACGAGCAGTACTTC.

With respect to this clone: Its ends do not fully match the called genes, so a read error is possible. Other DNA variants within this sample encode the same CDR3. CDR3 nucleotides: TGTGCCAGCTCACAAAAACTGAAAGGATCACGAGACAGGGACACTAAGTACTTT. It specifies CASSQKLKGSRDRDTKYF. The V and J genes are TRBV18 and TRBJ2-7; the match to TRBD1 covers 7 bases. Germline CDR1 is KGHSH and CDR2 is LQKENI. The CDR3 is 18 residues long.

J is TRBJ2-2 and V is TRBV5-1; D gene unclear. Germline CDR1 and CDR2: SGHRS and YFSETQ. The CDR3 spans 13 residues. The V end was cut by 0 bases, the J end by 3 bases, with 3 bases between. The CDR3 coding sequence is TGCGCCAGCAGCTTGGGGTACACCGGGGAGCTGTTTTTT. It yields the protein CASSLGYTGELFF.

The V and J genes are TRBV28 and TRBJ2-1; 7 positions match TRBD1. The CDR3 is 14 residues long. With V trimmed by 5 bases and J by 9 bases, 10 bases remained unmatched. Per the germline V gene, CDR1 is MDHEN and CDR2 is SYDVKM. Here the CDR3 reads CASSRSPGQAEQFF. The CDR3 DNA reads as TGTGCCAGCAGTAGATCCCCTGGACAGGCTGAGCAGTTCTTC.

CDR3 in amino acids: CASSLANWNEQFF. The CDR3 DNA reads as TGTGCCAGCAGCTTAGCGAACTGGAATGAGCAGTTCTTC. This sequence joins TRBV7-6 and TRBJ2-1; D gene ambiguous. Germline lookup yields CDR1 SGHVS and CDR2 FNYEAQ. The ends were cut back, 0 bases at V and 7 bases at J, with 7 bases in the middle. CDR3 length equals 13 residues.

The V call is TRBV28, the J call TRBJ2-3; 7 bases line up with TRBD1. The CDR3 consists of 19 residues. Per germline, CDR1 MDHEN and CDR2 SYDVKM. After removal of 9 bases from V and 0 bases from J, the junction contained 21 bases not matched to a gene. In DNA form, the CDR3 reads TGTGCCAGTACTCCGGGACAGTTGACGAAAGCCACTAGCACAGATACGCAGTATTTT. Protein product: CASTPGQLTKATSTDTQYF. The whole variable domain, filled in from reference TRBV28 and TRBJ2-3, reads DVKVTQSSRYLVKRTGEKVFLECVQDMDHENMFWYRQDPGLGLRLIYFSYDVKMKEKGDIPEGYSVSREKKERFSLILESASTNQTSMYLCASTPGQLTKATSTDTQYFGPGTRLTVL.

The gene calls are TRBV7-2 and TRBJ2-7; D is undetermined. V lost 3 bases to trimming and J lost 3 bases, with 12 bases between them. The CDR3 covers 14 residues. Germline loops: CDR1 SGHTA, CDR2 FQGNSA. CDR3 amino acids: CASSFDSKDYEQYF. The CDR3 DNA sequence: TGTGCCAGCAGCTTCGACTCCAAAGACTACGAGCAGTACTTC.

The V gene is TRBV29-1, the J gene TRBJ1-1, with D possibly matching TRBD1 (6 bases). V gave up 4 bases and J gave up 0 bases, with 12 bases separating them. CDR1 is SQVTM and CDR2 is ANQGSEA in the germline V gene. This CDR3 region has 14 residues. In nucleotides, the CDR3 is TGCAGCGTTGTATCAGGACAGCTGAACACTGAAGCTTTCTTT. It is translated as CSVVSGQLNTEAFF.

The gene calls are TRBV28 and TRBJ1-2, with D unclear. Looked up from germline, CDR1 is MDHEN and CDR2 is SYDVKM. The CDR3 length is 13 residues. Trimming took off 3 bases at V and 7 bases at J, with 12 bases between the two ends. This CDR3 is CASSFLRAGGYTF. In DNA form, the CDR3 reads TGTGCCAGCAGTTTTCTAAGGGCTGGTGGCTACACCTTC.

The J gene is TRBJ2-3, the V gene TRBV5-4, with D unclear. The CDR3 contains 14 residues. Per the germline V gene, CDR1 is SGHNT and CDR2 is YYREEE (reference sequence). V dropped 0 bases and J dropped 4 bases, with 9 bases sitting between them. CDR3 coding DNA: TGTGCCAGCAGCTTGGAGGGTGGGCCAGATACGCAGTATTTT. This encodes CASSLEGGPDTQYF.